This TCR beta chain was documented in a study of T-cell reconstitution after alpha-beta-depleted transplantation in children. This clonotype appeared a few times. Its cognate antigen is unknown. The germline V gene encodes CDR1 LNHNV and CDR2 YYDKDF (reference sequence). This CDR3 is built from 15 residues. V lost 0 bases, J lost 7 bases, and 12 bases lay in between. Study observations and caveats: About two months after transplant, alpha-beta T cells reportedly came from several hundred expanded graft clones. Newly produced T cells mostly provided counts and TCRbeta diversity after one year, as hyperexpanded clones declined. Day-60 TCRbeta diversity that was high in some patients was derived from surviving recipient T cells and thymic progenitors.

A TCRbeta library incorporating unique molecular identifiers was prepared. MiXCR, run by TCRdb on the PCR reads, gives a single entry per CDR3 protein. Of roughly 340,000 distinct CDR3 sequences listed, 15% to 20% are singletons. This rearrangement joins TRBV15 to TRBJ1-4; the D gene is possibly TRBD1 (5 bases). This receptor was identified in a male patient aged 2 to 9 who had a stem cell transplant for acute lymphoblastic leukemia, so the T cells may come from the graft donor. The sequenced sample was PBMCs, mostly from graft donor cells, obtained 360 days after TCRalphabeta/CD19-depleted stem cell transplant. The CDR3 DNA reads TGTGCCACCAGCAGAGAATATGGGGGAGGTGAAAAACTGTTTTTT. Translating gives CATSREYGGGEKLFF.